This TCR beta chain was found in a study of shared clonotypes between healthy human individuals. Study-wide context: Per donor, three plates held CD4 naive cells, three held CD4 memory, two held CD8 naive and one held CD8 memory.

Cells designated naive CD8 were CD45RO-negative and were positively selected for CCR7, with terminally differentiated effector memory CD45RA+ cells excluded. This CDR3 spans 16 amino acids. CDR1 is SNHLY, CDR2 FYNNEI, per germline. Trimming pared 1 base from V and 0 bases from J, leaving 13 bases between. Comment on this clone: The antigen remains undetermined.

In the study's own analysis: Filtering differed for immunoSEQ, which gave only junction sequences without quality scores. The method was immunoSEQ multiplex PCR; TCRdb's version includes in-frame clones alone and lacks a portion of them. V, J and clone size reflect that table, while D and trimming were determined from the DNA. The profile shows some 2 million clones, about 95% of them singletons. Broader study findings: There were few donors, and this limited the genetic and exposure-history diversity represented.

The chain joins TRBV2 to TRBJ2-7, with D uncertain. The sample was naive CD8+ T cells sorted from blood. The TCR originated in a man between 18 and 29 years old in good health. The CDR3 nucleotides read TGTGCCAGCAGTGAAGGTGCGGACGGTTACTCCTACGAGCAGTACTTC. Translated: CASSEGADGYSYEQYF.